Each of the 12 T cell receptor beta chains below was sequenced from the same sample in a study of regulatory T cells in long-lasting Graves disease. Both iRepertoire HTBI primers and Arm-PCR of CDR3 regions were used to build the TCR beta libraries. TCRdb re-called the multiplex PCR reads through MiXCR, storing one row per CDR3 protein. Counted here are about 540,000 distinct CDR3 sequences, roughly 12% occurring once; the ten biggest clones make up roughly 9.7%. Described time point: newly diagnosed GD, antithyroid drugs for less than 3 months. With RNA extracted from PBMCs as input, the TCR library was made. These same records also appear under a second study, on T cells in Graves' hyperthyroidism and ophthalmopathy.

The sequences come from peripheral blood mononuclear cells (PBMCs), collected at new diagnosis, from a patient treated with antithyroid drugs. All receptors derive from a man aged 25 to 40 with Graves disease.

This clonotype was seen ten or more times. The rearrangement links TRBV7-8 to TRBJ2-4; 10 bases match TRBD1. The V segment lost 4 bases and the J segment 7 bases; nucleotides outside the gene matches: 10. Germline V gene sequence: CDR1 SGHVS, CDR2 FQNEAQ. The CDR3 runs 16 residues. CDR3 amino acids: CASSSFTGTGVNIQYF. The CDR3 DNA follows: TGTGCCAGCAGCTCCTTTACCGGGACAGGGGTCAACATTCAGTACTTC.

This chain uses TRBV18 with TRBJ1-3; D not resolved. This CDR3 has 16 amino acids. The ends were cut back, 2 bases at V and 0 bases at J, with 11 bases in the middle. In germline, CDR1 is KGHSH, CDR2 LQKENI. CDR3 in amino acids: CASSPTDRSSGNTIYF. For the CDR3, the DNA is TGTGCCAGCTCACCAACGGACCGTAGCTCTGGAAACACCATATATTTT.

This clonotype has at least ten counts. The chain carries TRBV6-1 and TRBJ1-5; maybe TRBD1 (5 bases). CDR1 is MNHNS, CDR2 SASEGT, per germline. V shed 6 bases and J shed 3 bases, with 18 bases lying between them. The CDR3 spans 16 residues. The chain's CDR3 is CASRDGQRRANQPQHF. The CDR3, as DNA: TGTGCCAGCAGGGACGGACAACGGCGCGCCAATCAGCCCCAGCATTTT.

This clonotype was found a few times. The rearrangement joins TRBV20-1 to TRBJ2-7; 8 nucleotides match TRBD2. This CDR3 is 13 amino acids long. V lost 3 bases, J lost 3 bases, and 4 bases stayed unmatched. Germline values: CDR1 DFQATT, CDR2 SNEGSKA (reference sequence). CDR3 in amino acids: CSASGRAIYEQYF. The CDR3 DNA reads as TGCAGTGCTAGCGGGAGGGCCATCTACGAGCAGTACTTC.

The table lists this clonotype with many counts. The chain recombines TRBV12-5 with TRBJ2-5; no firm D call. With 0 bases removed from V and 4 bases from J, the gap between germline ends came to 3 bases. Germline lookup yields CDR1 LGHNT and CDR2 FRNRAP. CDR3 length: 12 residues. CDR3 DNA: TGTGCTAGTGGTTTGGTACTAGAGACCCAGTACTTC. It specifies CASGLVLETQYF. The full variable domain, rest sourced from reference TRBV12-5 and TRBJ2-5, is DARVTQTPRHKVTEMGQEVTMRCQPILGHNTVFWYRQTMMQGLELLAYFRNRAPLDDSGMPKDRFSAEMPDATLATLKIQPSEPRDSAVYFCASGLVLETQYFGPGTRLLVL.

The V gene is TRBV5-6, the J gene TRBJ2-5; D is uncertain. The CDR3 spans 13 residues. The V and J ends lost 4 bases and 4 bases respectively, with 11 bases between them. The germline V gene encodes CDR1 SGHDT and CDR2 YYEEEE. This CDR3 is CASSDGWGETQYF. The CDR3 nucleotides are TGTGCCAGCAGCGATGGCTGGGGAGAGACCCAGTACTTC.

V usage is TRBV9 and J usage is TRBJ2-2, with D perhaps matching TRBD2 (6 bases). Per the germline V gene, CDR1 is SGDLS and CDR2 is YYNGEE. V lost 2 bases, J lost 2 bases, and 19 bases lay in between. CDR3 length equals 18 residues. The CDR3 sequence is CASSVPYGASVNTGELFF. DNA for the CDR3: TGTGCCAGCAGCGTCCCTTACGGGGCTAGCGTAAACACCGGGGAGCTGTTTTTT.

This clonotype was found many times. This sequence joins TRBV24-1 and TRBJ2-2, with 13 bases matching TRBD2. The CDR3 loop spans 20 amino acids. V lost 0 bases and J lost 5; bases outside the gene matches: 11. Germline CDR1 KGHDR, CDR2 SFDVKD. For the CDR3, the DNA is TGTGCCACCAGTGATTTGTGGACCAGGACTAGCGGGAGATCAACCGGGGAGCTGTTTTTT. Translating gives CATSDLWTRTSGRSTGELFF.

This clonotype was observed a handful of times. The gene calls are TRBV3-1 and TRBJ1-4; 9 bases match TRBD1. The length of the CDR3 is 16 residues. Looked up from germline, CDR1 is LGHDT and CDR2 is YNNKEL (reference sequence). Losses at the gene ends were 3 bases for V and 6 bases for J; bases not matched to a gene: 8. The CDR3 loop reads CASSHAWRTGDEKLFF. Here the CDR3 DNA reads TGTGCCAGCAGCCATGCCTGGAGGACAGGGGATGAAAAACTGTTTTTT.

This clonotype has ten or more counts. The chain couples TRBV6-2 or TRBV6-3 to TRBJ1-6; a possible D gene is TRBD1 (6 bases). The V end lost 10 bases, the J end lost 7 bases, and 14 bases lay between the germline ends. Germline V gives CDR1 MNHEY, CDR2 SVGEGT. The CDR3 sequence is 13 residues long. The CDR3 loop is CATAQGNNSPLHF. For the CDR3, the DNA is TGTGCCACCGCCCAGGGGAACAATTCACCCCTCCACTTT.

This clonotype was picked up many times. The CDR3 DNA is TGCAGTGCTAGACTCTTAGCGGGAGGTCCCTACGAGCAGTACTTC. It yields the protein CSARLLAGGPYEQYF. The genes are TRBV20-1 and TRBJ2-7; TRBD2 matches 10 bases. The CDR3 totals 15 residues. Germline V gene lookup returns CDR1 DFQATT and CDR2 SNEGSKA (reference sequence). V lost 2 bases to trimming and J lost 2 bases; unmatched junction nucleotides: 6.

This clonotype has ten or more counts. V and J are TRBV6-1 and TRBJ1-1; D remains unclear. The CDR3 is 11 residues long. V lost 10 bases and J 8 bases, leaving 14 bases between the germline ends. From germline, CDR1 is MNHNS and CDR2 SASEGT. DNA of the CDR3: TGTGCCACCTCGGGAACTCGAGAAGCTTTCTTT. Amino acids: CATSGTREAFF.